The 13 T cell receptor beta chains in this list originate from one sample, sequenced in a study of OX40 agonist ivuxolimab in advanced cancers. Library preparation employed the immunoSEQ multiplex PCR assay. The table was pulled from immuneACCESS by TCRdb, which kept in-frame rearrangements only. Such tables lose some clones; where checked, under half of the loss comes from unresolved V genes, and the rest has no known cause. This sample is represented by approximately 22,000 clones; approximately 91% of them were singletons. 20% to 30% of the sample comes from the top ten. The input for sequencing was CD4+ or CD8+ T cells sorted from blood, taken in a trial of the OX40 agonist ivuxolimab. The receptors here all came from an adult with an advanced solid tumor such as melanoma, head and neck, liver or kidney cancer.

The CDR3 sequence is CASTPTGQAFF. The CDR3 DNA reads as TGTGCCAGCACCCCTACCGGCCAGGCTTTCTTT. The V gene is TRBV21-1, the J gene TRBJ1-1. TRBV21-1 constitutes a pseudogene. This CDR3 has 11 residues.

The chain links TRBV7-9 to TRBJ2-2; 7 bases align to TRBD2. The CDR3 runs 16 residues. Losses at the gene ends were 1 base for V and 7 bases for J; bases not matched to a gene: 9. Germline CDR1 SEHNR, CDR2 FQNEAQ (reference sequence). For the CDR3, the DNA is TGTGCCAGCAGCTTAGATGGCGGACGGGGGGACGGGGAGCTGTTTTTT. Its translation: CASSLDGGRGDGELFF.

J is TRBJ2-1 and V is TRBV27; D is tentatively TRBD1 or TRBD2 (6 bases each). The ends were cut back, 5 bases at V and 7 bases at J, with 18 bases in the middle. CDR1 is MNHEY, CDR2 SMNVEV, per germline (reference sequence). CDR3 length: 15 residues. In DNA form, the CDR3 reads TGTGCCAGCAGTGTATGGGTGGGGGGCAAAAATGAGCAGTTCTTC. It is translated as CASSVWVGGKNEQFF.

The genes are TRBV11-2 and TRBJ2-5; no definite D call. V shed 5 bases and J shed 8 bases, with 9 bases lying between them. Germline V gene lookup returns CDR1 SGHAT and CDR2 FQNNGV. This CDR3 is built from 11 residues. The CDR3 is CASSVRSTQYF. As DNA, the CDR3 is TGTGCCAGCAGCGTTCGATCAACCCAGTACTTC.

This clone was detected only a few times. V usage is TRBV5-6 and J usage is TRBJ1-3, with D unresolved. This CDR3 is built from 16 residues. V lost 0 bases to trimming and J lost 4 bases, with 14 bases between them. Germline V gives CDR1 SGHDT, CDR2 YYEEEE. The CDR3 spells CASSLDTSPRGNTIYF. The DNA of the CDR3 is TGTGCCAGCAGCTTGGATACTTCTCCACGAGGAAACACCATATATTTT.

The J gene is TRBJ1-1, the V gene TRBV7-9, with unresolved D. Looked up from germline, CDR1 is SEHNR and CDR2 is FQNEAQ (reference sequence). The CDR3 extends over 12 amino acids. Between the trimmed V and J ends, which lost 5 bases and 7 bases, there was a span of 11 bases. CDR3 DNA sequence: TGTGCCAGCAGCCCCGGTACCCTTGAAGCTTTCTTT. Translating it yields CASSPGTLEAFF.

The chain couples TRBV5-5 to TRBJ1-2, with 8 nucleotides matching TRBD1. This CDR3 has 17 residues. CDR1 and CDR2 (germline): SGHKS, YYEKEE (reference sequence). V trimming: 1 base; J trimming: 6 bases; junction bases outside the gene matches: 14. The CDR3 coding sequence is TGTGCCAGCAGCTTGAAGCATCCCCCAGGGGGCCTAGATGGCTACACCTTC. Translated, it gives CASSLKHPPGGLDGYTF.

Only a few counts were recorded for this clone. The chain has TRBV27 and TRBJ1-5; 8 nucleotides match TRBD1. This CDR3 has 14 amino acids. Per germline, CDR1 MNHEY and CDR2 SMNVEV (reference sequence). Unmatched junction bases numbered 8, after V lost 6 bases and J lost 7 bases. CDR3 coding DNA: TGTGCCAGCAGACCCACAGGGGGACTACAGCCCCAGCATTTT. Its translation is CASRPTGGLQPQHF.

The chain couples TRBV11-2 to TRBJ2-1; 9 bases agree with TRBD2. J was trimmed by 9 bases and V by 2 bases; bases with no gene match: 8. Germline V gives CDR1 SGHAT, CDR2 FQNNGV. The CDR3 length is 15 residues. CDR3 amino acids: CASSLIGGGVGEQFF. As DNA, the CDR3 is TGTGCCAGCAGCTTAATTGGCGGGGGGGTCGGTGAGCAGTTCTTC.

The J gene is TRBJ1-2, the V gene TRBV27, with D possibly matching TRBD1 (6 bases). Between the trimmed V and J ends, which lost 5 bases and 3 bases, there was a span of 16 bases. The CDR3 runs to 15 residues. Germline V gene lookup returns CDR1 MNHEY and CDR2 SMNVEV (reference sequence). In DNA form, the CDR3 reads TGTGCCAGCAGTACCCACGGGGGCGCTTACTATGGCTACACCTTC. Translating it yields CASSTHGGAYYGYTF.

This chain links TRBV7-8 with TRBJ2-1, with TRBD2 matching over 13 bases. This CDR3 is built from 16 residues. With V trimmed by 5 bases and J by 4 bases, 5 bases remained unmatched. In germline, CDR1 is SGHVS, CDR2 FQNEAQ. This chain's CDR3 is CASSKGLAGSYNEQFF. In DNA, the CDR3 is TGTGCCAGCAGCAAGGGACTAGCGGGGTCTTACAATGAGCAGTTCTTC.

This chain links TRBV18 with TRBJ2-7, with D possibly matching TRBD1 (6 bases). V was trimmed by 6 bases and J by 7 bases, leaving 13 bases between them. This CDR3 comprises 12 residues. Germline V lookup: CDR1 KGHSH, CDR2 LQKENI. CDR3 coding DNA: TGTGCCAGCTCCACCATGGGGGCAGAGCAGTACTTC. Protein sequence: CASSTMGAEQYF.

The gene calls are TRBV5-4 and TRBJ2-3; maybe TRBD2 (6 bases). The V end lost 5 bases, the J end lost 4 bases, and 17 bases lay between the germline ends. Germline V CDR1 and CDR2: SGHNT, YYREEE (reference sequence). This CDR3 is built from 15 residues. CDR3 loop: CASRRDSPEADTQYF. Here the CDR3 DNA reads TGTGCCAGCAGACGGGACTCCCCAGAGGCAGATACGCAGTATTTT. Full variable domain (rest looked up from reference TRBV5-4 and TRBJ2-3): ETGVTQSPTHLIKTRGQQVTLRCSSQSGHNTVSWYQQALGQGPQFIFQYYREEENGRGNFPPRFSGLQFPNYSSELNVNALELDDSALYLCASRRDSPEADTQYFGPGTRLTVL.